This T cell receptor (beta chain) was recovered during a study of T cells expressing NK-cell markers. Whole-study findings and limits: A handful of donors showed these clonotypes also leading the CD3+CD56-NKG2C+ fraction.

A remark on this clonotype: No antigen is known for it.

5'RACE template switching with UMIs produced the TCR beta cDNA. Reanalyzing the 5' RACE reads, TCRdb keeps one entry per CDR3 protein, without DNA. This sample's table reports roughly 420,000 distinct CDR3 sequences. This CDR3 is 14 amino acids long. Germline CDR1 is LGHDT and CDR2 is YNNKEL (reference sequence). This TCR derives from a woman between 18 and 69 years old in good health. The V and J genes are TRBV3-1 and TRBJ2-3; without DNA, the TCRdb call of TRBD1 cannot be checked. Input material: blood T cells: a sorted CD56 or NKG2C T cell subset, CD4+ or CD8+ T cells, or bulk PBMC T cells (not recorded which). Here the CDR3 reads CASGDRGSTDTQYF.